Shown below are 27 T cell receptor beta chains from a single sample sequenced in a study of CD8+ T cells in alopecia areata. The treatment here: oral pan-JAK inhibitor, 5-10 mg twice daily. Following RNA extraction, reverse transcription yielded cDNA that acted as the sequencing template. Assay used: immunoSEQ multiplex PCR; TCRdb lists only in-frame clones, some missing. The sample has roughly 60,000 clones, about 43% seen once. This specimen consisted of CD8+ T cells sorted from blood, obtained around week 37, from a patient treated with tofacitinib. Source of these receptors: a human donor with alopecia areata.

In this sample, this clone turned up a few times. The chain joins TRBV28 to TRBJ2-1; D ambiguous. V lost 4 bases, J lost 1 base, and 14 bases lay in between. This CDR3 has 16 amino acids. Germline CDR1 reads MDHEN; CDR2 reads SYDVKM. CDR3 loop: CASSSLVGLSYNEQFF. DNA for the CDR3: TGTGCCAGCAGTTCTCTCGTCGGGTTATCCTACAATGAGCAGTTCTTC.

This clone was found a few times. V and J are TRBV29-1 and TRBJ2-2; no definite D call. V was shortened by 4 bases and J by 1 base, with 4 bases between the two germline ends. The CDR3 is 12 residues long. Germline V lookup: CDR1 SQVTM, CDR2 ANQGSEA. The CDR3 nucleotides read TGCAGCGTTGCGGGGAACACCGGGGAGCTGTTTTTT. This translates into CSVAGNTGELFF.

The chain recombines TRBV29-1 with TRBJ1-2; TRBD1 matches at 10 bases. Germline-derived CDR1 and CDR2 are SQVTM and ANQGSEA. V shed 3 bases and J 0 bases; nucleotides not matched to a gene: 4. The CDR3 is 15 residues long. The CDR3 loop reads CSVEGQGSPNYGYTF. The CDR3 nucleotides read TGCAGCGTTGAGGGACAGGGGTCTCCTAACTATGGCTACACCTTC.

Remarks on this clone: The junction does not match germline at one end; this may be a read error. This chain joins TRBV2 and TRBJ2-3, with D perhaps matching TRBD1 or TRBD2 (5 bases each). Germline V gene data show CDR1 as SNHLY and CDR2 as FYNNEI. The CDR3 is made up of 15 amino acids. CDR3 DNA: TGTGCCAGCAGGGAAGGGACGGGAAGCACAGATACGCAGTATTTT. As protein: CASREGTGSTDTQYF.

The chain is built from TRBV9 and TRBJ2-7; the D gene could be TRBD1 or TRBD2 (6 bases each). The CDR3 is made up of 14 amino acids. Trimming removed 4 bases at V and 3 bases at J, with 14 bases between. In germline, CDR1 is SGDLS, CDR2 YYNGEE. CDR3 nucleotides: TGTGCCAGCAGCAGAGGGGGGCAGGGCTACGAGCAGTACTTC. It translates to CASSRGGQGYEQYF.

This chain uses TRBV27 with TRBJ2-7; the D gene is possibly TRBD2 (6 bases). With 8 bases removed from V and 4 bases from J, the gap between germline ends came to 12 bases. This CDR3 is 12 amino acids long. Germline V CDR1 and CDR2: MNHEY, SMNVEV (reference sequence). The CDR3 region is CASRSGGYEQYF. As DNA, the CDR3 is TGTGCCAGCCGCTCCGGAGGGTACGAGCAGTACTTC.

This clone was counted only a few times. This chain connects TRBV7-9 to TRBJ1-2, with 7 positions matching TRBD1. Germline-derived CDR1 and CDR2 are SEHNR and FQNEAQ (reference sequence). With 4 bases clipped from V and 1 base from J, the junction kept 6 bases outside the gene matches. This CDR3 has 15 amino acids. The CDR3, as DNA: TGTGCCAGCAGCTCGCCGGGACAGCATAACTATGGCTACACCTTC. Translation: CASSSPGQHNYGYTF.

The chain joins TRBV6-4 to TRBJ2-6, with D hard to call. Germline CDR1 and CDR2: MRHNA and SNTAGT. The V and J ends lost 0 bases and 0 bases respectively, with 6 bases between them. The CDR3 is made up of 16 amino acids. The CDR3 is CASSDSISSGANVLTF. CDR3 coding DNA: TGTGCCAGCAGTGACTCGATAAGCTCTGGGGCCAACGTCCTGACTTTC.

This rearrangement joins TRBV29-1 to TRBJ2-2; 10 bases are shared with TRBD2. CDR3 length: 19 residues. V shed 6 bases and J 1 base; nucleotides not matched to a gene: 17. Germline V gene lookup returns CDR1 SQVTM and CDR2 ANQGSEA. The CDR3 sequence: CSVIEGVAGGYWNTGELFF. Here the CDR3 DNA reads TGCAGCGTGATCGAAGGGGTAGCGGGAGGCTACTGGAACACCGGGGAGCTGTTTTTT.

The table lists this clone with a few counts. The V gene is TRBV15, the J gene TRBJ1-5; D unclear. With 1 base removed from V and 3 bases from J, the gap between germline ends came to 4 bases. From germline, CDR1 is LNHNV and CDR2 YYDKDF (reference sequence). The CDR3 extends over 13 amino acids. CDR3 region: CATSRAPNQPQHF. In DNA form, the CDR3 reads TGTGCCACCAGCAGAGCCCCCAATCAGCCCCAGCATTTT.

Here the CDR3 DNA reads TGTGCCAGCAGCCAAGTACAGGGACGTGGGGAGACCCAGTACTTC. Its translation: CASSQVQGRGETQYF. This chain uses TRBV14 with TRBJ2-5, with a tentative D call TRBD1 (6 bases). Looked up from germline, CDR1 is SGHDN and CDR2 is FVKESK. The CDR3 extends over 15 amino acids. Between the trimmed V and J ends, which lost 1 base and 5 bases, there was a span of 14 bases.

The chain combines TRBV27 with TRBJ2-3; D remains unclear. With 6 bases removed from V and 1 base from J, the gap between germline ends came to 11 bases. The CDR3 extends over 14 amino acids. The germline V gene has CDR1 MNHEY and CDR2 SMNVEV (reference sequence). The CDR3 bases are TGTGCCAGCAGCCCCCTACCTCGCACAGATACGCAGTATTTT. Protein sequence: CASSPLPRTDTQYF.

This clone occurred a few times. The chain joins TRBV28 to TRBJ2-7; 8 bases line up with TRBD1. CDR1 and CDR2 from the germline V gene are MDHEN and SYDVKM. This CDR3 is built from 15 residues. The trim removed 7 bases at V and 3 bases at J, leaving 11 bases unmatched. CDR3: CASTSTGADYYEQYF. The CDR3 DNA sequence: TGTGCCAGCACCTCGACAGGGGCGGATTACTACGAGCAGTACTTC.

This chain uses TRBV25-1 with TRBJ2-7; TRBD2 agrees at 10 bases. This CDR3 contains 14 residues. The germline CDR1 and CDR2 sequences are MGHDK and SYGVNS. The J segment lost 4 bases and the V segment lost 5 bases, leaving 5 bases of the junction unmatched. The CDR3 sequence: CASSKGLADYEQYF. The DNA for the CDR3 is TGTGCCAGCAGTAAAGGACTAGCGGATTACGAGCAGTACTTC.

In this sample, this clone turned up a few times. One junction end does not reproduce the germline sequence, and a read error may be involved. The V call is TRBV29-1, the J call TRBJ2-7; D assignment may be TRBD1 or TRBD2 (5 bases each). This CDR3 spans 12 amino acids. Germline loops: CDR1 SQVTM, CDR2 ANQGSEA. CDR3 in amino acids: CSVEGTDYEQYF. The CDR3 DNA is TGCAGCGTCGAAGGGACGGACTACGAGCAGTACTTC.

The gene calls are TRBV9 and TRBJ2-7, with a tentative D call TRBD2 (5 bases). Germline CDR1 SGDLS, CDR2 YYNGEE. This CDR3 comprises 12 residues. V was cut by 2 bases and J by 7 bases, with 10 bases left in between. CDR3 residues: CASSVNSGEQYF. CDR3 bases: TGTGCCAGCAGCGTGAACTCGGGGGAGCAGTACTTC.

The chain employs TRBV4-1 and TRBJ2-7; D is unclear. The CDR3 runs to 13 residues. Between the trimmed V and J ends, which lost 1 base and 4 bases, there was a span of 8 bases. Germline V gene sequence: CDR1 MGHRA, CDR2 YSYEKL. The CDR3 sequence is CASSQGGLYEQYF. CDR3 in DNA: TGCGCCAGCAGCCAAGGGGGTTTATACGAGCAGTACTTC.

This sequence joins TRBV7-6 and TRBJ2-5; 10 bases line up with TRBD2. The DNA end is a closer match to TRBJ2-7, so the J assignment may be wrong. The CDR3 loop spans 16 amino acids. From germline, CDR1 is SGHVS and CDR2 FNYEAQ. Here the CDR3 reads CASSPQAGGPFYEQYF. As DNA, the CDR3 is TGTGCCAGCAGCCCCCAAGCGGGAGGGCCCTTCTACGAGCAGTACTTC.

The V and J genes are TRBV7-2 and TRBJ2-7; D uncertain. Germline V CDR1 and CDR2: SGHTA, FQGNSA. This CDR3 region has 12 residues. The V and J ends lost 1 base and 6 bases respectively, with 7 bases between them. In DNA, the CDR3 is TGTGCCAGCAGCTTAGGCTACGGCGAGCAGTACTTC. It translates to CASSLGYGEQYF.

Within the sample, this clone is medium-sized. The genes are TRBV7-9 and TRBJ2-7; 12 bases map to TRBD2. Germline V gene sequence: CDR1 SEHNR, CDR2 FQNEAQ (reference sequence). CDR3 length equals 16 residues. The junction had 11 bases not matched to a gene; V was cut back by 5 bases and J by 6 bases. Written as DNA, the CDR3 is TGTGCCAGCAGCCCCACTAGCGGGGGGCTTGCGGGCGAGCAGTACTTC. This codes for CASSPTSGGLAGEQYF.

In its sample, this clone was seen once. The J gene is TRBJ2-7, the V gene TRBV14; TRBD2 might be the D (5 bases). V was clipped by 4 bases and J by 7 bases, with 11 bases between them. The CDR3 has 12 amino acids. From germline, CDR1 is SGHDN and CDR2 FVKESK. This chain's CDR3 is CASSPSGSEQYF. In DNA form, the CDR3 reads TGTGCCAGCAGCCCCTCGGGGAGTGAGCAGTACTTC.

This clone was counted a few times. This chain joins TRBV4-3 and TRBJ2-2; D unresolved. CDR1 is LGHNA, CDR2 YSLEER, per germline. The CDR3 extends over 14 amino acids. Trimming stripped 4 bases from V and 3 bases from J, with 9 bases between. The CDR3 nucleotides read TGCGCCAGCAGCCCCGTTCGGGACACCGGGGAGCTGTTTTTT. This encodes CASSPVRDTGELFF.

V gene TRBV5-1 combines with J gene TRBJ2-7, with D tentatively TRBD2 (6 bases). There are 15 residues in the CDR3. CDR1 and CDR2 from the germline V gene are SGHRS and YFSETQ. V was trimmed by 0 bases and J by 1 base, leaving 11 bases between them. The CDR3 loop is CASSLGLVGSYEQYF. The DNA for the CDR3 is TGCGCCAGCAGCTTGGGACTAGTCGGATCCTACGAGCAGTACTTC.

This clone was detected a few times. This chain connects TRBV29-1 to TRBJ2-2; 7 bases are a match to TRBD2. With V trimmed by 7 bases and J by 6 bases, 2 bases remained unmatched. The CDR3 has 11 residues. Germline CDR1 SQVTM, CDR2 ANQGSEA. The CDR3 nucleotides are TGCAGCGCCACTAGCGCCGGGGAGCTGTTTTTT. Its translation is CSATSAGELFF.

The chain employs TRBV27 and TRBJ2-2, with D possibly being TRBD2 (6 bases). V lost 4 bases, J lost 5 bases, and 8 bases lay in between. This CDR3 is built from 13 residues. Germline CDR1 MNHEY, CDR2 SMNVEV (reference sequence). The chain's CDR3 is CASSYSGTGELFF. For the CDR3, the DNA is TGTGCCAGCAGTTACAGCGGGACCGGGGAGCTGTTTTTT.

This chain connects TRBV29-1 to TRBJ2-1, with D perhaps TRBD1 (6 bases). This CDR3 contains 17 residues. Looked up from germline, CDR1 is SQVTM and CDR2 is ANQGSEA. The CDR3 sequence: CSIRGFQAKRPYNEQFF. The CDR3 coding sequence is TGCAGTATCAGGGGATTCCAGGCTAAGCGCCCCTACAATGAGCAGTTCTTC.

This clone was recorded a few times. The chain links TRBV2 to TRBJ2-7; D unresolved. CDR1 SNHLY and CDR2 FYNNEI come from the germline V gene. This CDR3 region has 12 residues. V was cut by 4 bases and J by 6 bases, with 10 bases left in between. CDR3 loop: CASSAGFLEQYF. In DNA, the CDR3 is TGTGCCAGCAGTGCCGGTTTTCTCGAGCAGTACTTC.